This entry describes one TCR beta chain. The sample comes from a study of blood T cell repertoires in COVID-19. Study-wide background: The United States, Italy and Spain provided the acute and convalescent COVID-19 samples. T cells, B-cell-depleted T cells, or PBMCs provided the cDNA or gDNA that served as material.

The table came from immunoSEQ multiplex PCR; TCRdb's copy has only in-frame clones and leaves some out. The sample lists around 390,000 clones; around 87% were seen once. The CDR3 covers 15 residues. The V gene end was trimmed by 4 bases and the J gene end by 2 bases; junction bases not matched to a gene: 8. The V gene's germline CDR1 is SEHNR and CDR2 FQNEAQ (reference sequence). The TCR originated in a woman aged 45-59 years who had recovered from COVID-19. The material sequenced was PBMCs or T cells enriched from blood (not recorded which). V is TRBV7-9 and J is TRBJ2-7; 7 bases fit TRBD1. CDR3 in amino acids: CASSSRDSRTYEQYF. Written as DNA, the CDR3 is TGTGCCAGCAGCTCCCGGGACAGCCGCACCTACGAGCAGTACTTC.